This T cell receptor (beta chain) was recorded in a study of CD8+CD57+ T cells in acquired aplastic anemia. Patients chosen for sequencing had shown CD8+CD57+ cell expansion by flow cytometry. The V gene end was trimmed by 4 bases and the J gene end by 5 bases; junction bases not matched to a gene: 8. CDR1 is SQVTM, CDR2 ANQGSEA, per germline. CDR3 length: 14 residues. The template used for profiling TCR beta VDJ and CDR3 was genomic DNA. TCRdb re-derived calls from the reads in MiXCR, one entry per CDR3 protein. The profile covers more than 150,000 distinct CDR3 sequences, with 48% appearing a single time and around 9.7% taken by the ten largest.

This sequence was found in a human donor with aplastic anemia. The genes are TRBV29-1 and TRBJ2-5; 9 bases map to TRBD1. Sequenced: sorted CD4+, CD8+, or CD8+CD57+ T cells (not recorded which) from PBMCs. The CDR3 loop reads CSVGEGQGWETQYF. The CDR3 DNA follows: TGCAGCGTTGGAGAGGGACAGGGCTGGGAGACCCAGTACTTC.